Listed below are T cell receptor beta chains from one sample, sequenced in a study of shared clonotypes between healthy human individuals. Libraries were prepared by immunoSEQ multiplex PCR; TCRdb keeps only in-frame clonotypes and omits some of them. The table shows a few hundred thousand clones, with just under 97% occurring only once. Sequences were obtained from naive CD8+ T cells sorted from blood. The receptors derive from a woman in her 30s in good health. Each CDR3 is given with its conserved first and last residue. Not all rows give a size; the values are once, few, many and, for expanded clones, a class.

length	size	V	J	CDR3
16	once	TRBV5-4	TRBJ2-3	CASSRTSGSGSDTQYF
14	-	TRBV5-5	TRBJ2-1	CASTLDLGVNEQFF
14	-	TRBV5-6	TRBJ2-7	CASSLADRPYEQYF
15	-	TRBV14	TRBJ1-5	CASSQGGSGPQPQHF
14	-	TRBV12-5	TRBJ2-1	CASGCMGYRVLLFF
14	-	TRBV28	TRBJ2-5	CASNTPDRLETQYF
14	-	TRBV10-3	TRBJ1-2	CAIGQSLLSYGYTF
15	-	TRBV27	TRBJ2-3	CASSLLAGGADTQYF
16	-	TRBV10-1	TRBJ2-2	CASSERTAENTGELFF
15	-	TRBV27	TRBJ2-7	CASSLGSAIYYEQYF
12	-	TRBV19	TRBJ1-1	CASSIGVTEAFF
14	-	TRBV28	TRBJ2-7	CASSLSSLDYEQYF
13	-	TRBV27	TRBJ2-7	CASSLTGLGEQYF
13	-	TRBV6-5	TRBJ2-7	CASSYGGDYEQYF
15	-	TRBV7-9	TRBJ2-2	CASSWKDGGYGELFF
14	-	TRBV6-1	TRBJ2-7	CASSAPGRGFEQYF
13	-	TRBV7-9	TRBJ2-5	CASSLGGMETQYF
15	-	TRBV27	TRBJ2-1	CASSPGASGHNEQFF
12	-	TRBV14	TRBJ1-1	CASSPSGLGAFF
16	-	TRBV29-1	TRBJ2-5	CSARATARDLRETQYF
19	-	TRBV7-8	TRBJ1-5	CASSLAPGEWQFSNQPQHF
14	-	TRBV25-1	TRBJ1-2	CASSEFGGEGSYTF
16	once	TRBV14	TRBJ2-5	CASSPWTVDYQETQYF
15	-	TRBV7-8	TRBJ2-5	CASTLLSVWSETQYF
10	-	TRBV6-1	TRBJ2-1	CASSYNEQFF
12	-	TRBV7-9	TRBJ2-1	CASSAPPNEQFF
14	-	TRBV5-4	TRBJ2-1	CASSLLGPYNEQFF
15	-	TRBV7-8	TRBJ2-2	CASSLGLAGTGELFF
17	-	TRBV7-8	TRBJ2-7	CASSLAPSGRAGLEQYF
12	-	TRBV30	TRBJ1-1	CAWGQGGTEAFF
15	once	TRBV28	TRBJ2-7	CASSPDRVQSYEQYF
16	-	TRBV4-2	TRBJ2-1	CASSLISGNSYNEQFF
16	-	TRBV27	TRBJ2-1	CASSPVQGQGYNEQFF
14	-	TRBV7-2	TRBJ2-3	CASSFGFYTDTQYF
15	-	TRBV27	TRBJ2-3	CASSISLEGTDTQYF
14	-	TRBV5-6	TRBJ2-5	CASSLETGWETQYF
14	-	TRBV28	TRBJ2-1	CASSASHRGDEQFF
13	-	TRBV2	TRBJ1-3	CASTGTVGNTIYF
13	-	TRBV2	TRBJ2-3	CASSRRVADTQYF
12	-	TRBV28	TRBJ1-6	CASSPYNSPLHF
15	-	TRBV27	TRBJ2-3	CASSLLGEGADTQYF
15	-	TRBV5-1	TRBJ1-2	CASSPGEGANYGYTF
14	-	TRBV25-1	TRBJ1-1	CASSEYDLNTEAFF
15	-	TRBV6-5	TRBJ1-6	CASSSSYLGVSPLHF
16	once	TRBV5-6	TRBJ2-1	CASNTRGLAGGNEQFF
17	-	TRBV28	TRBJ2-7	CASSPSGSVIRVHEQYF
15	-	TRBV19	TRBJ2-1	CASSIGDLPYNEQFF
11	-	TRBV29-1	TRBJ2-1	CSVALGNEQFF
12	-	TRBV6-5	TRBJ1-1	CASSPWGDIAFF
13	-	TRBV25-1	TRBJ1-4	CASSEYTPRALFF